The 24 T cell receptor beta chains below all came from one sample that was sequenced in a study of cytomegalovirus exposure and HLA in healthy donors. The PCR had 60 Vbeta and 13 Jbeta primers. Using immunoSEQ multiplex PCR, the repertoire was profiled, and TCRdb retains in-frame clones only, with some absent. The repertoire has around 190,000 clones, about 76% of them found once; the top ten carry 1.5% to 2%. The specimen was PBMCs. These receptors were collected from a woman aged 50 to 60 in good health and CMV-seronegative.

This clone was detected a few times. This chain uses TRBV4-1 with TRBJ1-5, with 7 bases lining up with TRBD1. The CDR3 consists of 14 residues. Looked up from germline, CDR1 is MGHRA and CDR2 is YSYEKL. The ends lost 3 bases at V and 5 bases at J; junction bases unmatched: 4. Here the CDR3 reads CASSQTGRDQPQHF. CDR3 nucleotides: TGCGCCAGCAGCCAGACAGGGAGAGATCAGCCCCAGCATTTT.

The chain uses TRBV5-1 and TRBJ2-1; D uncertain. Looked up from germline, CDR1 is SGHRS and CDR2 is YFSETQ. The CDR3 totals 16 residues. Deletions cut 0 bases from V and 0 bases from J, with 10 bases between. The CDR3 spells CASSLGPNYSYNEQFF. The DNA for the CDR3 is TGCGCCAGCAGCTTGGGCCCGAACTACTCCTACAATGAGCAGTTCTTC.

Of note for this clone: This specimen includes other DNA sequences encoding the same CDR3. The chain recombines TRBV7-2 with TRBJ2-2; D uncertain. V gave up 1 base and J gave up 8 bases, with 5 bases separating them. The length of the CDR3 is 12 residues. CDR1 is SGHTA, CDR2 FQGNSA, per germline. The DNA for the CDR3 is TGTGCCAGCAGCTTAGTTACAGGGGAGCTGTTTTTT. This gives the protein CASSLVTGELFF.

The gene calls are TRBV18 and TRBJ2-6; 12 nucleotides agree with TRBD2. Trimming at V came to 5 bases and at J to 1 base, leaving 6 bases not matched to a gene. Germline loops: CDR1 KGHSH, CDR2 LQKENI. The CDR3 totals 18 residues. The CDR3: CASSERLAGASGANVLTF. The CDR3 region has the DNA TGTGCCAGCTCAGAACGACTAGCGGGAGCTTCTGGGGCCAACGTCCTGACTTTC.

The chain combines TRBV4-3 with TRBJ2-5; 7 bases align to TRBD2. The J call may be incorrect, as the DNA end agrees better with TRBJ2-7. Germline V gene data show CDR1 as LGHNA and CDR2 as YSLEER. This CDR3 region has 14 residues. Here the CDR3 DNA reads TGCGCCAGCAGCCAAGCGGCTAGCGGCTACGAGCAGTACTTC. Amino acid sequence: CASSQAASGYEQYF.

V is TRBV11-2 and J is TRBJ2-6; TRBD1 agrees at 7 bases. CDR1 SGHAT and CDR2 FQNNGV come from the germline V gene. The CDR3 extends over 16 amino acids. Unmatched junction bases numbered 5, after V lost 5 bases and J lost 1 base. CDR3 DNA: TGTGCCAGCAGCCCCCGGACAGGTTCTGGGGCCAACGTCCTGACTTTC. Translating it yields CASSPRTGSGANVLTF.

The chain joins TRBV6-6 to TRBJ1-4, with TRBD1 matching 9 bases. The junction had 7 bases not matched to a gene; V was cut back by 6 bases and J by 17 bases. CDR1 is MNHNY and CDR2 is SVGAGI in the germline V gene (reference sequence). The length of the CDR3 is 11 residues. CDR3 protein: CASSLGTGIFF. For the CDR3, the DNA is TGTGCCAGCAGCCTTGGGACAGGGATATTTTTT.

The chain recombines TRBV4-2 with TRBJ1-5; possible D gene TRBD1, 6 bases. Trimming stripped 1 base from V and 6 bases from J, with 10 bases between. The CDR3 extends over 14 amino acids. CDR1 is LGHNA, CDR2 YNFKEQ, per germline. CDR3 loop: CASSQGGGPQPQHF. The CDR3 region has the DNA TGTGCCAGCAGCCAAGGAGGGGGACCTCAGCCCCAGCATTTT.

The rearrangement joins TRBV5-1 to TRBJ2-7; the match to TRBD1 covers 7 bases. Trimming took 6 bases from V and 1 from J; bases not matched to a gene: 7. The CDR3 covers 14 residues. Per the germline V gene, CDR1 is SGHRS and CDR2 is YFSETQ. CDR3 bases: TGCGCCAGCACCCCGACAGGGTATTCCTACGAGCAGTACTTC. Translated: CASTPTGYSYEQYF.

The V call is TRBV6-5, the J call TRBJ2-6, with D perhaps being TRBD1 or TRBD2 (5 bases each). Trimming left V 6 bases short and J 4 bases short, with 13 bases between. The CDR3 length is 15 residues. Germline lookup yields CDR1 MNHEY and CDR2 SVGAGI. The CDR3 DNA reads TGTGCCAGCAGGTACGGGGCGGAGGGGGCCAACGTCCTGACTTTC. It encodes CASRYGAEGANVLTF.

V gene TRBV18 combines with J gene TRBJ2-5; 7 nucleotides line up with TRBD1. The trim removed 2 bases at V and 3 bases at J, leaving 3 bases unmatched. Germline V gene sequence: CDR1 KGHSH, CDR2 LQKENI. This CDR3 contains 14 residues. The CDR3 is CASSPRQGEETQYF. As DNA, the CDR3 is TGTGCCAGCTCACCAAGACAGGGAGAAGAGACCCAGTACTTC.

The chain carries TRBV11-2 and TRBJ1-2; D remains unclear. Looked up from germline, CDR1 is SGHAT and CDR2 is FQNNGV. The V gene lost 2 bases and the J gene lost 8 bases, with 21 bases spanning the gap. This CDR3 spans 16 amino acids. The CDR3 reads CASSLLTGPSRGGYTF. As DNA, the CDR3 is TGTGCCAGCAGCTTACTCACCGGACCGTCCCGGGGAGGCTACACCTTC.

The chain couples TRBV28 to TRBJ2-5; TRBD2 agrees at 7 bases. The CDR3 is made up of 16 amino acids. V trimming: 6 bases; J trimming: 3 bases; junction bases outside the gene matches: 13. Germline lookup yields CDR1 MDHEN and CDR2 SYDVKM. The CDR3 sequence: CASSTWSSGTKETQYF. DNA for the CDR3: TGTGCCAGCAGCACCTGGTCTAGCGGAACCAAAGAGACCCAGTACTTC.

The chain couples TRBV5-6 to TRBJ1-5; 8 bases match TRBD1. J gave up 6 bases and V 0 bases, and 5 bases lay outside the gene matches. Per germline, CDR1 SGHDT and CDR2 YYEEEE. This CDR3 has 15 amino acids. CDR3 in DNA: TGTGCCAGCAGCTTGGGGACAGGGAGAAGTCAGCCCCAGCATTTT. It yields the protein CASSLGTGRSQPQHF. Complete variable domain (other parts from reference TRBV5-6 and TRBJ1-5): DAGVTQSPTHLIKTRGQQVTLRCSPKSGHDTVSWYQQALGQGPQFIFQYYEEEERQRGNFPDRFSGHQFPNYSSELNVNALLLGDSALYLCASSLGTGRSQPQHFGDGTRLSIL.

The chain has TRBV10-2 and TRBJ1-3; no reliable D call. The CDR3 length is 13 residues. Trimming removed 3 bases from V and 5 bases from J, with 8 bases in between. Germline lookup yields CDR1 WSHSY and CDR2 SAAADI. The CDR3 DNA follows: TGCGCCAGCAGTGACCGCGAAAGAAACACCATATATTTT. This codes for CASSDRERNTIYF.

The chain combines TRBV5-4 with TRBJ1-1, with D possibly being TRBD1 (5 bases). V was shortened by 0 bases and J by 5 bases, with 14 bases between the two germline ends. The CDR3 loop spans 15 amino acids. Germline V CDR1 and CDR2: SGHNT, YYREEE (reference sequence). CDR3 sequence reads: CASSLGGGGRTEAFF. Here the CDR3 DNA reads TGTGCCAGCAGCTTGGGGGGCGGGGGGAGAACTGAAGCTTTCTTT.

This chain connects TRBV7-2 to TRBJ2-1; 7 bases fit TRBD1. The trim removed 1 base at V and 4 bases at J, leaving 4 bases unmatched. Per germline, CDR1 SGHTA and CDR2 FQGNSA. This CDR3 is 15 amino acids long. CDR3: CASSLGGGSYNEQFF. The CDR3 nucleotides read TGTGCCAGCAGCTTAGGAGGGGGCAGTTACAATGAGCAGTTCTTC.

The J gene is TRBJ1-5, the V gene TRBV18; the match to TRBD1 covers 7 bases. Unmatched junction bases numbered 5, after V lost 3 bases and J lost 0 bases. In germline, CDR1 is KGHSH, CDR2 LQKENI. The CDR3 totals 16 residues. The CDR3 region is CASSPRGQISNQPQHF. CDR3 sequence (DNA): TGTGCCAGCTCACCCCGGGGACAGATTAGCAATCAGCCCCAGCATTTT.

The V call is TRBV18, the J call TRBJ2-1, with TRBD1 matching 8 bases. The CDR3 loop spans 15 amino acids. Germline V gives CDR1 KGHSH, CDR2 LQKENI. The ends lost 2 bases at V and 5 bases at J; junction bases unmatched: 5. The CDR3 is CASSPRTGTDNEQFF. The CDR3 DNA reads TGTGCCAGCTCACCAAGGACAGGGACCGACAATGAGCAGTTCTTC.

This clone was seen a handful of times. The rearrangement uses TRBV7-2 and TRBJ1-3; D is perhaps TRBD1 (5 bases). From germline, CDR1 is SGHTA and CDR2 FQGNSA. V lost 5 bases and J 6 bases, leaving 20 bases between the germline ends. CDR3 length equals 16 residues. CDR3 in amino acids: CASSPYGTTGENTIYF. The CDR3, as DNA: TGTGCCAGCAGCCCCTATGGCACCACGGGGGAAAACACCATATATTTT.

Regarding this clone: Other DNA sequences in this sample translate to the same CDR3. CDR3 bases: TGTGCCAGCAGTTACGCGGACAGGGGCTATGGCTACACCTTC. It is translated as CASSYADRGYGYTF. V gene TRBV6-5 combines with J gene TRBJ1-2; 9 nucleotides align to TRBD1. Trimming took 2 bases from V and 4 from J; bases not matched to a gene: 2. The CDR3 has 14 amino acids. The germline V gene has CDR1 MNHEY and CDR2 SVGAGI.

V gene TRBV18 combines with J gene TRBJ2-7, with TRBD2 matching 10 bases. This CDR3 is built from 15 residues. Per the germline V gene, CDR1 is KGHSH and CDR2 is LQKENI. The V and J ends lost 6 bases and 4 bases, in that order; junction bases with no gene match: 9. DNA of the CDR3: TGTGCCAGCTCGCGTAGCGGGGGGTCCACTTACGAGCAGTACTTC. Its translation: CASSRSGGSTYEQYF.

V usage is TRBV28 and J usage is TRBJ1-5; 8 bases match TRBD1. The CDR3 sequence is 13 residues long. Germline V gene sequence: CDR1 MDHEN, CDR2 SYDVKM. Losses at the gene ends were 7 bases for V and 6 bases for J; bases not matched to a gene: 5. The CDR3 coding sequence is TGTGCCAGCATTGGGACAGGCTCTCAGCCCCAGCATTTT. It encodes CASIGTGSQPQHF.

The chain joins TRBV6-5 to TRBJ2-7, with D uncertain. The ends were cut back, 6 bases at V and 8 bases at J, with 14 bases in the middle. This CDR3 is 12 amino acids long. Germline CDR1 is MNHEY and CDR2 is SVGAGI. CDR3 sequence (DNA): TGTGCCAGCAGAACTTTAGGCGGTAAGCAGTACTTC. Translating it yields CASRTLGGKQYF.